These 5 T cell receptor beta chains were sequenced from one sample in a study of blood T cell repertoires in COVID-19. TCRdb keeps only in-frame clones here, not all; method: immunoSEQ multiplex PCR. The profile shows some 55,000 clones, over 90% of them singletons. The sequenced sample consisted of peripheral blood. These receptors were obtained from a human donor in a cohort sampled during active COVID-19.

The chain has TRBV11-3 and TRBJ2-3; no clear D. CDR1 SGHNT and CDR2 YENEEA come from the germline V gene. Trimming shortened V by 0 bases and J by 2 bases, and 9 bases separated the two germline ends. CDR3 length: 15 residues. CDR3 residues: CASSLEAGVTDTQYF. In DNA form, the CDR3 reads TGTGCCAGCAGCTTAGAGGCTGGAGTCACAGATACGCAGTATTTT.

The V call is TRBV7-9, the J call TRBJ2-2; D perhaps matches TRBD2 (5 bases). The CDR3 covers 15 residues. CDR1 and CDR2 from the germline V gene are SEHNR and FQNEAQ (reference sequence). The V gene lost 4 bases and the J gene lost 2 bases, with 11 bases spanning the gap. The CDR3 DNA follows: TGTGCCAGCAGCTGGGTCACGGGAAACACCGGGGAGCTGTTTTTT. It specifies CASSWVTGNTGELFF.

J is TRBJ1-6 and V is TRBV19; 10 bases map to TRBD1. The CDR3 contains 15 residues. Trimming at V came to 5 bases and at J to 7 bases, leaving 5 bases not matched to a gene. The V gene's germline CDR1 is LNHDA and CDR2 SQIVND (reference sequence). The CDR3 coding sequence is TGTGCCAGTAGTCCTGGGACAGGGGAGAATTCACCCCTCCACTTT. It is translated as CASSPGTGENSPLHF.

The genes are TRBV20-1 and TRBJ2-5; TRBD2 might be the D (6 bases). This CDR3 comprises 13 residues. Trimming took off 3 bases at V and 5 bases at J, with 13 bases between the two ends. Looked up from germline, CDR1 is DFQATT and CDR2 is SNEGSKA (reference sequence). CDR3: CSASPAGGETQYF. In DNA, the CDR3 is TGCAGTGCTAGTCCGGCCGGAGGGGAGACCCAGTACTTC.

This rearrangement joins TRBV5-4 to TRBJ2-7, with TRBD2 matching 7 bases. Per germline, CDR1 SGHNT and CDR2 YYREEE (reference sequence). The CDR3 totals 13 residues. V lost 4 bases and J lost 3; bases outside the gene matches: 4. The DNA of the CDR3 is TGTGCCAGCAGCCGGTGGGGGGGCTACGAGCAGTACGTC. It codes for CASSRWGGYEQYV.